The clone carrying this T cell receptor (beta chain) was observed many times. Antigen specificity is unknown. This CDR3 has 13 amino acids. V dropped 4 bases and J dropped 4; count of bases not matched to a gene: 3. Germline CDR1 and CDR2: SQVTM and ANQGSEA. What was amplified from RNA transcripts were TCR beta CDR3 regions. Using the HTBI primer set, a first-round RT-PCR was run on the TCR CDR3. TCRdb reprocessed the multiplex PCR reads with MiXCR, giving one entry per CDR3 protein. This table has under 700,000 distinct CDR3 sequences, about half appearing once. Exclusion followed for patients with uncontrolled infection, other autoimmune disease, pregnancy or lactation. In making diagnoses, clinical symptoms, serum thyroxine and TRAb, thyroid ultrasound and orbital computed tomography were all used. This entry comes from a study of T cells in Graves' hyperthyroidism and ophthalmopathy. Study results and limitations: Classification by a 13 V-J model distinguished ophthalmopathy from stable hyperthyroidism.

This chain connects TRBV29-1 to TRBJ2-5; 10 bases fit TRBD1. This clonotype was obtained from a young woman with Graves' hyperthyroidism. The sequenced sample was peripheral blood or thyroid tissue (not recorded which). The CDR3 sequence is CSVVGDRGETQYF. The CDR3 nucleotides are TGCAGCGTTGTGGGGGACAGGGGAGAGACCCAGTACTTC.